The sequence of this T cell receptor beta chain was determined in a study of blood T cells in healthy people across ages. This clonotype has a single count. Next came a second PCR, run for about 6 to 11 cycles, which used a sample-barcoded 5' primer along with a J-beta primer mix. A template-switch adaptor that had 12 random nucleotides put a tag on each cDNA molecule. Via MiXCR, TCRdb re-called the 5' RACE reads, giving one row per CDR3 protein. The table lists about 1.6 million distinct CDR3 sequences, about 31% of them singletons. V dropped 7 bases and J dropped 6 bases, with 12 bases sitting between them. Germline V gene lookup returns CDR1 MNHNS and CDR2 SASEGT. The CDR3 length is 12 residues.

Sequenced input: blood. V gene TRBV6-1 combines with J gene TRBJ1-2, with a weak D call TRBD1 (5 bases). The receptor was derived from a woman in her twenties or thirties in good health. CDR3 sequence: CASNQNRNGYTF. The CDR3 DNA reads TGTGCCAGCAACCAAAACAGGAATGGCTACACCTTC.